This entry lists 27 T cell receptor beta chains sequenced from one sample in a study of blood T cell repertoires in COVID-19. Using immunoSEQ multiplex PCR, the repertoire was profiled, and TCRdb retains in-frame clones only, with some absent. The sample has some 90,000 clones, roughly nine tenths seen once. What was sequenced was peripheral blood. The source of these receptors is a man aged 50 to 59 with acute or convalescent COVID-19.

This chain connects TRBV21-1 to TRBJ2-1; TRBD2 is taken as the D call from the table, unchecked against the DNA. TRBV21-1 is described as a pseudogene. The CDR3 has 12 residues. CDR3 sequence reads: CASRLVNDEQFF. The CDR3 DNA sequence: TGTGCCAGCAGATTAGTCAACGATGAGCAGTTCTTC.

This clone has only one observation. The chain combines TRBV10-3 with TRBJ1-2; the match to TRBD1 covers 7 bases. Unmatched junction bases numbered 2, after V lost 0 bases and J lost 4 bases. Looked up from germline, CDR1 is ENHRY and CDR2 is SYGVKD. The CDR3 spans 14 residues. CDR3 region: CAISESGGGYGYTF. The CDR3 nucleotides are TGTGCCATCAGTGAGTCAGGGGGCGGCTATGGCTACACCTTC.

The chain links TRBV13 to TRBJ2-5; 8 bases line up with TRBD2. Germline lookup yields CDR1 PRHDT and CDR2 FYEKMQ (reference sequence). With V trimmed by 4 bases and J by 6 bases, 13 bases remained unmatched. This CDR3 contains 16 residues. The CDR3 coding sequence is TGTGCCAGCAGCTCCGGTGCTAGCGGGTACCCAAAGACCCAGTACTTC. Protein sequence: CASSSGASGYPKTQYF.

This chain connects TRBV7-9 to TRBJ1-1, with D possibly TRBD1 on 5 matching bases. Germline-derived CDR1 and CDR2 are SEHNR and FQNEAQ (reference sequence). V lost 6 bases and J 2 bases, leaving 13 bases between the germline ends. This CDR3 has 14 residues. CDR3 in DNA: TGTGCCAGCAGGGACTACCAGGGCAACACTGAAGCTTTCTTT. This encodes CASRDYQGNTEAFF.

As DNA, the CDR3 is TGTGCCAGCAGTGCCGGGACAGTACCCAATAGCAATCAGCCCCAGCATTTT. Translating gives CASSAGTVPNSNQPQHF. The genes are TRBV9 and TRBJ1-5, with 7 positions matching TRBD1. Germline-derived CDR1 and CDR2 are SGDLS and YYNGEE. Unmatched junction bases numbered 11, after V lost 5 bases and J lost 0 bases. The CDR3 spans 17 residues.

This clone is a singleton in its sample. The chain is built from TRBV2 and TRBJ1-1; D call uncertain. Germline CDR1 reads SNHLY; CDR2 reads FYNNEI. The CDR3 is 16 residues long. The V end lost 2 bases, the J end lost 0 bases, and 13 bases lay between the germline ends. The CDR3 DNA reads TGTGCCAGCAGTGAAACAGATTCCATCATGAACACTGAAGCTTTCTTT. Protein: CASSETDSIMNTEAFF.

The chain uses TRBV19 and TRBJ1-2, with TRBD1 matching 7 bases. CDR1 is LNHDA and CDR2 is SQIVND in the germline V gene (reference sequence). J gave up 6 bases and V 5 bases, and 6 bases lay outside the gene matches. The CDR3 is 13 amino acids. CDR3 sequence reads: CASSREGQDGYTF. DNA of the CDR3: TGTGCCAGTAGTCGGGAAGGACAGGATGGCTACACCTTC.

The chain recombines TRBV2 with TRBJ2-1; 12 bases align to TRBD2. The CDR3 spans 17 residues. CDR1 is SNHLY and CDR2 is FYNNEI in the germline V gene. Germline trimming cut 3 bases from V and 7 bases from J; bases unmatched to any gene: 10. CDR3: CASSESSGGAGRNEQFF. The CDR3 DNA reads as TGTGCCAGCAGTGAGTCTAGCGGGGGGGCTGGTAGGAATGAGCAGTTCTTC.

The chain has TRBV5-1 and TRBJ1-2, with D perhaps matching TRBD1 (5 bases). Germline CDR1 reads SGHRS; CDR2 reads YFSETQ. V was cut by 1 base and J by 0 bases, with 10 bases left in between. The CDR3 contains 15 residues. CDR3: CASSLNQGTNYGYTF. In DNA form, the CDR3 reads TGCGCCAGCAGCTTGAATCAGGGCACTAACTATGGCTACACCTTC.

The V and J genes are TRBV7-9 and TRBJ1-2, with TRBD1 as a possible D gene (6 bases). Trimming shortened V by 7 bases and J by 4 bases, and 16 bases separated the two germline ends. The CDR3 extends over 14 amino acids. Germline assignment: CDR1 SEHNR and CDR2 FQNEAQ (reference sequence). CDR3 bases: TGTGCCAGCACCCTAGGACAGCCCGGCTATGGCTACACCTTC. Amino acid sequence: CASTLGQPGYGYTF.

In DNA, the CDR3 is TGTGCCAGCAGCTATACGACAGCGAACACTGAAGCTTTCTTT. This translates into CASSYTTANTEAFF. The chain links TRBV5-4 to TRBJ1-1; D perhaps matches TRBD1 (5 bases). V lost 3 bases and J 1 base, leaving 10 bases between the germline ends. CDR3 length: 14 residues. From germline, CDR1 is SGHNT and CDR2 YYREEE (reference sequence).

CDR3 in amino acids: CASSGRQRLGTEAFF. CDR3 sequence (DNA): TGTGCCAGCAGTGGCCGACAGAGACTGGGAACTGAAGCTTTCTTT. The chain has TRBV6-2 or TRBV6-3 and TRBJ1-1, with D maybe TRBD1 (5 bases). The V gene lost 5 bases and the J gene lost 5 bases, with 18 bases spanning the gap. From germline, CDR1 is MNHEY and CDR2 SVGEGT. The CDR3 length is 15 residues.

This chain uses TRBV5-1 with TRBJ2-3; TRBD2 matches at 7 bases. The CDR3 spans 15 residues. V shed 2 bases, J shed 1 base, and the junction held 4 bases outside the gene matches. CDR1 is SGHRS and CDR2 is YFSETQ in the germline V gene. The CDR3 DNA reads as TGCGCCAGCAGCTTTCTAGCGGACCGCACAGATACGCAGTATTTT. The encoded protein is CASSFLADRTDTQYF.

The V gene is TRBV19, the J gene TRBJ1-1; TRBD1 aligns across 9 bases. The CDR3 contains 14 residues. V gave up 4 bases and J gave up 11 bases; unmatched junction bases: 11. The germline gives CDR1 LNHDA, CDR2 SQIVND (reference sequence). CDR3 nucleotide sequence: TGTGCCAGTAGTAGGACGGGACAGGGAATTGGGGCTTTCTTT. Amino acid sequence: CASSRTGQGIGAFF.

The chain employs TRBV2 and TRBJ1-2, with TRBD1 matching over 7 bases. Germline assignment: CDR1 SNHLY and CDR2 FYNNEI. This CDR3 is 12 amino acids long. Trimming at V came to 7 bases and at J to 7 bases, leaving 6 bases not matched to a gene. CDR3 DNA sequence: TGTGCCAGCAAGGGGGCGGGAGGTGGCTACACCTTC. It encodes CASKGAGGGYTF.

V and J are TRBV18 and TRBJ1-4; 10 nucleotides match TRBD1. From germline, CDR1 is KGHSH and CDR2 LQKENI. The CDR3 sequence is 16 residues long. Trimming removed 3 bases from V and 7 bases from J; junction bases left unmatched: 8. Here the CDR3 reads CASSPRDRGRGEKLFF. The CDR3 region has the DNA TGTGCCAGCTCACCGCGCGACAGGGGGCGCGGTGAAAAACTGTTTTTT. Drawing the rest from reference TRBV18 and TRBJ1-4, the complete variable domain is NAGVMQNPRHLVRRRGQEARLRCSPMKGHSHVYWYRQLPEEGLKFMVYLQKENIIDESGMPKERFSAEFPKEGPSILRIQQVVRGDSAAYFCASSPRDRGRGEKLFFGSGTQLSVL.

The V and J genes are TRBV6-5 and TRBJ2-4; 8 bases line up with TRBD2. J lost 3 bases, V lost 0 bases, and 4 bases had no gene match. The V gene's germline CDR1 is MNHEY and CDR2 SVGAGI. The CDR3 length is 16 residues. The CDR3 DNA reads TGTGCCAGCAGTTACTCGTCTCGGGGGGGCAAAAACATTCAGTACTTC. Translated: CASSYSSRGGKNIQYF.

This clone occurred once. This rearrangement joins TRBV6-5 to TRBJ2-1, with 13 nucleotides matching TRBD2. The CDR3 runs to 15 residues. In germline, CDR1 is MNHEY, CDR2 SVGAGI. The V segment lost 7 bases and the J segment 10 bases; nucleotides outside the gene matches: 10. This chain's CDR3 is CASTTSGGAIEEQFF. The CDR3 DNA sequence: TGTGCCAGCACTACTAGCGGGGGGGCTATCGAAGAGCAGTTCTTC.

This CDR3 is CAISETGSYGYTF. CDR3 DNA: TGTGCCATCAGTGAGACAGGGAGTTATGGCTACACCTTC. The chain joins TRBV10-3 to TRBJ1-2; TRBD1 is a possible D gene (6 bases). Between the trimmed V and J ends, which lost 2 bases and 5 bases, there was a span of 9 bases. Germline CDR1 is ENHRY and CDR2 is SYGVKD. The CDR3 is 13 residues long.

The V and J genes are TRBV5-6 and TRBJ1-5; D is uncertain. This CDR3 contains 14 residues. CDR1 is SGHDT and CDR2 is YYEEEE in the germline V gene. Trimming took off 2 bases at V and 0 bases at J, with 6 bases between the two ends. CDR3 in amino acids: CASSFRGSNQPQHF. In nucleotides, the CDR3 is TGTGCCAGCAGCTTCCGGGGTAGCAATCAGCCCCAGCATTTT. The complete variable domain, with remaining parts taken from reference TRBV5-6 and TRBJ1-5, reads DAGVTQSPTHLIKTRGQQVTLRCSPKSGHDTVSWYQQALGQGPQFIFQYYEEEERQRGNFPDRFSGHQFPNYSSELNVNALLLGDSALYLCASSFRGSNQPQHFGDGTRLSIL.

This clone was seen just once. V usage is TRBV30 and J usage is TRBJ1-2, with D possibly matching TRBD1 (6 bases). Trimming took off 1 base at V and 8 bases at J, with 14 bases between the two ends. There are 13 residues in the CDR3. Looked up from germline, CDR1 is GTSNPN and CDR2 is SVGIG (reference sequence). In DNA form, the CDR3 reads TGTGCCTGGAGTGGCGACAGGACGCGGGGCTACACCTTC. Translation gives CAWSGDRTRGYTF.

The CDR3 region has the DNA TGCGCCAGCAGCTTAGCGGGGGTAAGCCAAGAGACCCAGTACTTC. It codes for CASSLAGVSQETQYF. The rearrangement links TRBV5-1 to TRBJ2-5; 8 bases align to TRBD2. J gave up 1 base and V 2 bases, and 4 bases lay outside the gene matches. The CDR3 runs to 15 residues. Germline CDR1 reads SGHRS; CDR2 reads YFSETQ.

The V call is TRBV6-1, the J call TRBJ1-5; the D is unclear. The CDR3 contains 14 residues. The germline V and J ends were trimmed by 2 bases and 4 bases, with 9 bases remaining between them. Germline lookup yields CDR1 MNHNS and CDR2 SASEGT. CDR3 sequence (DNA): TGTGCCAGCAGTGAATATTGGCAAAATCAGCCCCAGCATTTT. This translates into CASSEYWQNQPQHF.

The chain combines TRBV28 with TRBJ1-2, with 7 bases aligning to TRBD1. The CDR3 is made up of 13 amino acids. Germline V lookup: CDR1 MDHEN, CDR2 SYDVKM. V dropped 10 bases and J dropped 3; count of bases not matched to a gene: 8. For the CDR3, the DNA is TGTGCCACCCAGATCGGGACAGACTATGGCTACACCTTC. Encoded protein: CATQIGTDYGYTF.

The rearrangement links TRBV24-1 to TRBJ2-4, with 12 bases aligning to TRBD2. With V trimmed by 7 bases and J by 4 bases, 4 bases remained unmatched. CDR3 length: 15 residues. Germline CDR1 KGHDR, CDR2 SFDVKD. The CDR3 is CATSPTSGGKNIQYF. In nucleotides, the CDR3 is TGTGCCACCAGCCCTACTAGCGGGGGGAAAAACATTCAGTACTTC.

V gene TRBV19 combines with J gene TRBJ1-3; TRBD1 matches 8 bases. The CDR3 consists of 17 residues. V was clipped by 4 bases and J by 0 bases; unmatched bases: 8. Germline V gives CDR1 LNHDA, CDR2 SQIVND (reference sequence). The CDR3: CASSTSPGGSSGNTIYF. CDR3 bases: TGTGCCAGTAGTACTTCCCCAGGGGGCAGCTCTGGAAACACCATATATTTT.

This rearrangement joins TRBV5-4 to TRBJ2-5, with a tentative D call TRBD1 (6 bases). The CDR3 has 13 residues. V was shortened by 4 bases and J by 4 bases, with 11 bases between the two germline ends. Germline CDR1 and CDR2: SGHNT and YYREEE (reference sequence). CDR3 sequence (DNA): TGTGCCAGCAGCGTGGGGGCTTCAGAGACCCAGTACTTC. It codes for CASSVGASETQYF.